This is a list of T cell receptor beta chains from one sample in a study of blood T cell repertoires in COVID-19. Sequenced by immunoSEQ multiplex PCR; TCRdb stores in-frame clones only, minus some. The sample records 110,000 or so clones, over 75% being singletons. Sequencing input: peripheral blood. The receptor set was obtained from a woman aged 70-85 years who had recovered from COVID-19. The CDR3 runs from the conserved cysteine through the conserved F or W. A D gene is named only where the DNA matches it firmly. Clone size is given for some rows only: seen once, a few or many times, or a class if the clone is expanded.

size | J | length | V | D | CDR3 | DNA
NA | TRBJ2-1 | 14 | TRBV29-1 | TRBD2 | CSVLSGRGYNEQFF | TGCAGCGTATTGAGCGGGAGGGGGTACAATGAGCAGTTCTTC
NA | TRBJ2-7 | 15 | TRBV20-1 | TRBD2 | CSASGPSGNPYEQYF | TGCAGTGCTAGTGGGCCTAGCGGAAATCCCTACGAGCAGTACTTC
NA | TRBJ2-5 | 13 | TRBV12-3/TRBV12-4 | NA | CASSRRGEETQYF | TGTGCCAGCAGTAGGCGGGGAGAAGAGACCCAGTACTTC
NA | TRBJ2-7 | 15 | TRBV6-5 | TRBD1 | CASRPAGQGSYEQYF | TGTGCCAGCAGGCCGGCGGGACAGGGGTCCTACGAGCAGTACTTC
NA | TRBJ1-5 | 13 | TRBV6-2/TRBV6-3 | NA | CASSYSYNQPQHF | TGTGCCAGCAGTTACAGCTATAATCAGCCCCAGCATTTT
NA | TRBJ1-4 | 17 | TRBV27 | NA | CASSLSWRLATNEKLFF | TGTGCCAGCAGTTTGAGTTGGAGGCTCGCAACTAATGAAAAACTGTTTTTT
NA | TRBJ1-5 | 14 | TRBV7-8 | NA | CASSPPSPGVPQHF | TGTGCCAGCAGCCCCCCGTCCCCAGGGGTGCCCCAGCATTTT
few | TRBJ2-2 | 16 | TRBV19 | TRBD2 | CASTGRTSGGTGELFF | TGTGCCAGTACCGGAAGGACTAGTGGGGGCACCGGGGAGCTGTTTTTT
NA | TRBJ2-1 | 15 | TRBV28 | NA | CASSLGGEIYNEQFF | TGTGCCAGCAGTTTAGGCGGGGAGATCTACAATGAGCAGTTCTTC
NA | TRBJ1-4 | 14 | TRBV9 | NA | CASSATATNEKLFF | TGTGCCAGCAGCGCGACAGCAACTAATGAAAAACTGTTTTTT
NA | TRBJ2-7 | 15 | TRBV28 | TRBD2 | CASSNLAESVNEQYF | TGTGCCAGCAGCAATCTAGCGGAGTCAGTAAACGAGCAGTACTTC
NA | TRBJ2-1 | 13 | TRBV12-3/TRBV12-4 | NA | CASLKQGLDEQFF | TGTGCCAGCTTGAAACAGGGTTTAGATGAGCAGTTCTTC
NA | TRBJ2-2 | 17 | TRBV5-4 | TRBD2 | CASSFQGGTRGAGELFF | TGTGCCAGCAGCTTTCAAGGCGGGACTAGGGGCGCCGGGGAGCTGTTTTTT
NA | TRBJ2-2 | 15 | TRBV7-3 | TRBD1 | CASSFTGGNTGELFF | TGTGCCAGCAGCTTCACAGGGGGCAACACCGGGGAGCTGTTTTTT
NA | TRBJ1-6 | 16 | TRBV28 | TRBD1 | CASSSQGQGAGSPLHF | TGTGCCAGCAGTTCCCAGGGACAGGGGGCAGGTTCACCCCTCCACTTT
NA | TRBJ1-1 | 14 | TRBV10-3 | NA | CAIRGLGAGTEAFF | TGTGCCATCAGGGGGCTAGGGGCGGGAACTGAAGCTTTCTTT
NA | TRBJ2-7 | 12 | TRBV28 | NA | CASSPQGREQYF | TGTGCCAGCAGCCCACAGGGACGAGAGCAGTACTTC
NA | TRBJ2-2 | 14 | TRBV19 | TRBD2 | CASNQRGVGGELFF | TGTGCCAGTAACCAACGGGGGGTTGGCGGGGAGCTGTTTTTT
NA | TRBJ2-1 | 14 | TRBV7-2 | TRBD1 | CASSAWGQGNEQFF | TGTGCCAGCAGCGCTTGGGGACAGGGTAATGAGCAGTTCTTC
NA | TRBJ2-3 | 13 | TRBV5-4 | NA | CAIGQRATDTQYF | TGTGCTATAGGCCAGCGGGCCACAGATACGCAGTATTTT
NA | TRBJ1-1 | 14 | TRBV5-4 | NA | CASSFDSLNTEAFF | TGTGCCAGCAGCTTCGACAGCTTGAACACTGAAGCTTTCTTT
NA | TRBJ1-5 | 14 | TRBV9 | NA | CASSVGGGNQPQHF | TGTGCCAGCAGCGTAGGCGGGGGCAATCAGCCCCAGCATTTT
NA | TRBJ2-7 | 14 | TRBV21-1 | NA | CASSKGGPSYEQYF | TGTGCCAGCAGCAAGGGGGGTCCATCCTACGAGCAGTACTTC
NA | TRBJ2-7 | 15 | TRBV2 | NA | CASRRARDIPYEQYF | TGTGCCAGCAGAAGAGCCCGGGACATCCCCTACGAGCAGTACTTC
NA | TRBJ2-7 | 14 | TRBV6-5 | TRBD1 | CASSLDRSKYEQYF | TGTGCCAGCAGCCTGGACAGGAGCAAGTACGAGCAGTACTTC
NA | TRBJ1-3 | 14 | TRBV28 | NA | CASRGRISGNTIYF | TGTGCCAGCAGAGGGAGGATCTCTGGAAACACCATATATTTT
NA | TRBJ2-5 | 14 | TRBV19 | TRBD2 | CASSIELAEETQYF | TGTGCCAGTAGTATAGAACTAGCGGAAGAGACCCAGTACTTC
once | TRBJ2-7 | 11 | TRBV10-3 | NA | CAISEEYEQYF | TGTGCCATCAGTGAGGAGTACGAGCAGTACTTC
NA | TRBJ1-2 | 13 | TRBV6-2/TRBV6-3 | NA | CASSFRGGYGYTF | TGTGCCAGCAGTTTTCGGGGTGGCTATGGCTACACCTTC
NA | TRBJ2-3 | 12 | TRBV7-3 | NA | CASSLGRDTQYF | TGTGCCAGCAGCTTAGGGAGAGATACGCAGTATTTT
NA | TRBJ1-4 | 14 | TRBV5-4 | TRBD1 | CASSPGQPNEKLFF | TGTGCCAGCAGCCCGGGACAGCCCAATGAAAAACTGTTTTTT
NA | TRBJ2-7 | 11 | TRBV28 | NA | CASSRLYEQYF | TGTGCCAGCAGCCGTCTCTACGAGCAGTACTTC
NA | TRBJ2-3 | 19 | TRBV29-1 | TRBD2 | CSVVPRDRGLTSGGATQYF | TGCAGCGTTGTCCCGCGGGACAGGGGATTGACTAGCGGGGGAGCTACGCAGTATTTT
NA | TRBJ2-3 | 15 | TRBV11-2 | NA | CASSTPGASTDTQYF | TGTGCCAGCAGCACTCCAGGGGCCAGCACAGATACGCAGTATTTT
NA | TRBJ2-2 | 14 | TRBV5-1 | NA | CASRERTGTGELFF | TGCGCCAGCAGAGAGCGAACGGGGACCGGGGAGCTGTTTTTT
once | TRBJ1-5 | 15 | TRBV27 | NA | CASSFSRGSGQPQHF | TGTGCCAGCAGTTTTTCCAGGGGATCGGGTCAGCCCCAGCATTTT
NA | TRBJ2-1 | 15 | TRBV28 | NA | CASSTERVGYNEQFF | TGTGCCAGCAGTACCGAGCGGGTCGGCTACAATGAGCAGTTCTTC
NA | TRBJ1-2 | 13 | TRBV30 | NA | CAWKGEATRGYTF | TGTGCCTGGAAAGGGGAGGCCACTAGGGGCTACACCTTC
NA | TRBJ1-1 | 14 | TRBV10-3 | NA | CAISEVGGNTEAFF | TGTGCCATCAGTGAAGTGGGAGGGAACACTGAAGCTTTCTTT
NA | TRBJ1-1 | 15 | TRBV6-2/TRBV6-3 | TRBD1 | CASSYRTGSNTEAFF | TGTGCCAGCAGTTACCGGACAGGGTCGAACACTGAAGCTTTCTTT
NA | TRBJ2-1 | 14 | TRBV19 | NA | CASSMTVTYNEQFF | TGTGCCAGTAGTATGACAGTAACCTACAATGAGCAGTTCTTC